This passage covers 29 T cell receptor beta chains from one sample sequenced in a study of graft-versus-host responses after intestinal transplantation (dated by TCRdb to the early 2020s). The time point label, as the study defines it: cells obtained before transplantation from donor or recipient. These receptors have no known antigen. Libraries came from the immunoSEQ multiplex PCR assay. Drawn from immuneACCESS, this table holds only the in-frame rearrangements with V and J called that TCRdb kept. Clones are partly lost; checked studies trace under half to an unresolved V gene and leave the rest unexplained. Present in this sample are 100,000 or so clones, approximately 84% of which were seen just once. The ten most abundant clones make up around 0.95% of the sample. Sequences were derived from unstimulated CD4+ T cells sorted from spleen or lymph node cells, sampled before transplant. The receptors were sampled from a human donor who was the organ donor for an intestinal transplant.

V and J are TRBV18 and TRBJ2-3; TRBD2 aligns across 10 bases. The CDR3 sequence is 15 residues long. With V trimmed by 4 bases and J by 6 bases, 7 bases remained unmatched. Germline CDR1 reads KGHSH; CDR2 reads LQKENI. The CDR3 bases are TGTGCCAGCTCACGGGGGGGACTAGCGAGCGATACGCAGTATTTT. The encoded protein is CASSRGGLASDTQYF.

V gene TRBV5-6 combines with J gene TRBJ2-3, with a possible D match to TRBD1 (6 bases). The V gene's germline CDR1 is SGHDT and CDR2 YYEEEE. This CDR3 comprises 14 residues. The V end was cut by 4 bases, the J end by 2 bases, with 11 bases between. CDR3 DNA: TGTGCCAGCAGCCAACAGGGCACCACAGATACGCAGTATTTT. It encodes CASSQQGTTDTQYF.

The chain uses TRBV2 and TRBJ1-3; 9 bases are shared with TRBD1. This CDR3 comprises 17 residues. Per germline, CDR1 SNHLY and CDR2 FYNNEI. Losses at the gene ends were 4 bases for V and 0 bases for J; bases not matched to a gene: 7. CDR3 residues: CASSARTGVFSGNTIYF. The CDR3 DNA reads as TGTGCCAGCAGTGCGAGGACAGGGGTTTTCTCTGGAAACACCATATATTTT. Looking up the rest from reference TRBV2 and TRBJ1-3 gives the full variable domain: EPEVTQTPSHQVTQMGQEVILRCVPISNHLYFYWYRQILGQKVEFLVSFYNNEISEKSEIFDDQFSVERPDGSNFTLKIRSTKLEDSAMYFCASSARTGVFSGNTIYFGEGSWLTVV.

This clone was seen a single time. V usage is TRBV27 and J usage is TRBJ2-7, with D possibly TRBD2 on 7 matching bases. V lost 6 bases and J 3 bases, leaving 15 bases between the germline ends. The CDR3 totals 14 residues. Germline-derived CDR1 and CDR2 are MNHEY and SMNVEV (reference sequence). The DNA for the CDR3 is TGTGCCAGCAGAGTTGGGGGGGCTAGCTACGAGCAGTACTTC. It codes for CASRVGGASYEQYF.

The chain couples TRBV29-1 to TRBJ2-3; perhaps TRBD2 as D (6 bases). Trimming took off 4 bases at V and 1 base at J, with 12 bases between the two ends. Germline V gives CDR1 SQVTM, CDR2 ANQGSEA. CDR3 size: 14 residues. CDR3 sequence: CSVVSGVGTDTQYF. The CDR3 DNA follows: TGCAGCGTTGTCTCGGGGGTGGGCACAGATACGCAGTATTTT.

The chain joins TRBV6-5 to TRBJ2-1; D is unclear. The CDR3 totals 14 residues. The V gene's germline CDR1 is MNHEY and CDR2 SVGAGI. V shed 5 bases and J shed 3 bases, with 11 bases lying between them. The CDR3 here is CASSQRSRYNEQFF. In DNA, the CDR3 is TGTGCCAGCAGTCAACGATCCCGCTACAATGAGCAGTTCTTC.

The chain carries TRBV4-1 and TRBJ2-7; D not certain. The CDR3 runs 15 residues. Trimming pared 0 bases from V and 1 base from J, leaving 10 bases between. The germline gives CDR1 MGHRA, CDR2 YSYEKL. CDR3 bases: TGCGCCAGCAGCCAAGAAGAACTATCGTCCTACGAGCAGTACTTC. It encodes CASSQEELSSYEQYF.

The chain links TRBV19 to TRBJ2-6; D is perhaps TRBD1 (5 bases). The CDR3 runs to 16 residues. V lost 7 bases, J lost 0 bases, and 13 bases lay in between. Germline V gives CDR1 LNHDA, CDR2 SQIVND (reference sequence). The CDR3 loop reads CASKAGSSSGANVLTF. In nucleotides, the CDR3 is TGTGCCAGTAAAGCAGGGTCCAGCTCTGGGGCCAACGTCCTGACTTTC. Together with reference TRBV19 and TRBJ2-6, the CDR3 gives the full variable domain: DGGITQSPKYLFRKEGQNVTLSCEQNLNHDAMYWYRQDPGQGLRLIYYSQIVNDFQKGDIAEGYSVSREKKESFPLTVTSAQKNPTAFYLCASKAGSSSGANVLTFGAGSRLTVL.

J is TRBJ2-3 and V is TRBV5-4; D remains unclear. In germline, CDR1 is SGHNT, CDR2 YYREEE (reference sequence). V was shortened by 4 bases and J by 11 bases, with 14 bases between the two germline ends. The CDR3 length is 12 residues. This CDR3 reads CASSLLSEWQYF. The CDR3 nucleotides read TGTGCCAGCAGCCTCCTCAGCGAATGGCAGTATTTT.

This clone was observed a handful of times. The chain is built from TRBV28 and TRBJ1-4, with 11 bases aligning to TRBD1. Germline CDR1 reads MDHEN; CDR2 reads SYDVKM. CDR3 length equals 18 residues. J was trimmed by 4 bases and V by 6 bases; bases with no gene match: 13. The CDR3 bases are TGTGCCAGCAGCGAACCGGGACAGGGGGTTGGGGGTAATGAAAAACTGTTTTTT. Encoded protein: CASSEPGQGVGGNEKLFF.

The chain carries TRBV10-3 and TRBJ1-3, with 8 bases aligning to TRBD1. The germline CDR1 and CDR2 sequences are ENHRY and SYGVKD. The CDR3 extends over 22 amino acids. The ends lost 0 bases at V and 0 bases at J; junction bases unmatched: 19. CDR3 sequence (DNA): TGTGCCATCAGTGAGTCTCCCGGTAGGCAGGGGGCAACCAAAACCTCTGGAAACACCATATATTTT. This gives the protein CAISESPGRQGATKTSGNTIYF.

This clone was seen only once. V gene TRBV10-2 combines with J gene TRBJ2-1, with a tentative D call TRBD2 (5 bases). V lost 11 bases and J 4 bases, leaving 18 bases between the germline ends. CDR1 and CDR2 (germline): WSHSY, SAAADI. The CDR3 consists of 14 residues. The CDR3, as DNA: TGCGCCGCAAGGAAATCCCCGGGGTACAATGAGCAGTTCTTC. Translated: CAARKSPGYNEQFF.

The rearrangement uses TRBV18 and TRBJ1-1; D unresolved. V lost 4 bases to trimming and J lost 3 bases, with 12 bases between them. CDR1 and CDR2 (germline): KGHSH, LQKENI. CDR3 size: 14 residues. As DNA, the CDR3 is TGTGCCAGCTCACTCCTGGGCGAGGACACTGAAGCTTTCTTT. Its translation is CASSLLGEDTEAFF.

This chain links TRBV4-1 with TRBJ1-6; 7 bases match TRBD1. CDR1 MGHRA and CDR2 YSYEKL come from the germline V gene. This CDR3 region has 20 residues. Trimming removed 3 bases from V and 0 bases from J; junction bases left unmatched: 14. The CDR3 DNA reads TGCGCCAGCAGCCAGGGTATGACAGGGTTAGGACCCTCCTATAATTCACCCCTCCACTTT. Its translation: CASSQGMTGLGPSYNSPLHF.

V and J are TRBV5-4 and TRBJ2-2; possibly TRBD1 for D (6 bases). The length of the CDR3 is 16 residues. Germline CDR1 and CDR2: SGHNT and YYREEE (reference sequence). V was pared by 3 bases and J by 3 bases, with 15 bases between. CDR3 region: CASSSIGQRYTGELFF. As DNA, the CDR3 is TGTGCCAGCAGCTCAATAGGACAGAGATACACCGGGGAGCTGTTTTTT. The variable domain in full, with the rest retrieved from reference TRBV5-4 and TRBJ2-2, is ETGVTQSPTHLIKTRGQQVTLRCSSQSGHNTVSWYQQALGQGPQFIFQYYREEENGRGNFPPRFSGLQFPNYSSELNVNALELDDSALYLCASSSIGQRYTGELFFGEGSRLTVL.

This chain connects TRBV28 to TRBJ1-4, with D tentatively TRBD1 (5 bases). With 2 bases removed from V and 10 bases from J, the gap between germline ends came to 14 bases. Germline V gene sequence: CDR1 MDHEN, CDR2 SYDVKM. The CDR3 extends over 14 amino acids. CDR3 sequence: CASSLDPPGLKLFF. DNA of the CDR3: TGTGCCAGCAGTTTAGACCCGCCGGGGCTAAAACTGTTTTTT.

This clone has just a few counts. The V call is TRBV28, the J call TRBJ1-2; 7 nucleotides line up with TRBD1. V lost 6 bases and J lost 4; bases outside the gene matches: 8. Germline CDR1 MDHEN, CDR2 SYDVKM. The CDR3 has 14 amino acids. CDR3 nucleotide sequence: TGTGCCAGCAGACACAGGGGAGTCAGCTATGGCTACACCTTC. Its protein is CASRHRGVSYGYTF.

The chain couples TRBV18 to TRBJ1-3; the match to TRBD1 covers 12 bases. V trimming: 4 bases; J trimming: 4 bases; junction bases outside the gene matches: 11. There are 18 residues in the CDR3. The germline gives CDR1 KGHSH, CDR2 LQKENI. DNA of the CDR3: TGTGCCAGCTCACTAACCGTGGGACAGGGGGCCACCGGAAACACCATATATTTT. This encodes CASSLTVGQGATGNTIYF.

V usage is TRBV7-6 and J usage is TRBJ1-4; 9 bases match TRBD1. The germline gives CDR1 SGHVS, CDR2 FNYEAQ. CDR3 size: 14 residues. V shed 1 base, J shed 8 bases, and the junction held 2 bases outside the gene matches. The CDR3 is CASSLETGGEKLFF. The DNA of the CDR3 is TGTGCCAGCAGCTTAGAGACAGGGGGGGAAAAACTGTTTTTT.

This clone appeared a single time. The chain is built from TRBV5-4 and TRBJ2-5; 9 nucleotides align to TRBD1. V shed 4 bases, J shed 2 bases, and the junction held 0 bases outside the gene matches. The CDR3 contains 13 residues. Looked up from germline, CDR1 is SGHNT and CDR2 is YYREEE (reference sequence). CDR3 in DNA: TGTGCCAGCAGCGACAGGGGGCAAGAGACCCAGTACTTC. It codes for CASSDRGQETQYF.

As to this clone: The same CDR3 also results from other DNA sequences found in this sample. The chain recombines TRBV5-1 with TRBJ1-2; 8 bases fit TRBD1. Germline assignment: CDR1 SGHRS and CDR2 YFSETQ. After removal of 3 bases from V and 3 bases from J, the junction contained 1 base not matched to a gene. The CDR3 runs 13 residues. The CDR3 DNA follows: TGCGCCAGCAGCTCGACAGGGGACTATGGCTACACCTTC. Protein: CASSSTGDYGYTF.

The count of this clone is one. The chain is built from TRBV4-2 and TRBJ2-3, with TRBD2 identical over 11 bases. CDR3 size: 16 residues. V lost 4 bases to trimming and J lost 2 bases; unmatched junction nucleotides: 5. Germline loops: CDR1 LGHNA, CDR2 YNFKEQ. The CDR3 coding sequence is TGTGCCAGCAGCCCAGGGACTAGCGGCTACACAGATACGCAGTATTTT. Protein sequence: CASSPGTSGYTDTQYF.

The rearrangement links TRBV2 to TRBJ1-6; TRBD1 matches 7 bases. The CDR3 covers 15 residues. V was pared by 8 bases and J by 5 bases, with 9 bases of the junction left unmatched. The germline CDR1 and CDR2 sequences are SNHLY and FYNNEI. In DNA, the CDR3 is TGTGCCAGCCTACCTGACAGGGCAGATAATTCACCCCTCCACTTT. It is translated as CASLPDRADNSPLHF.

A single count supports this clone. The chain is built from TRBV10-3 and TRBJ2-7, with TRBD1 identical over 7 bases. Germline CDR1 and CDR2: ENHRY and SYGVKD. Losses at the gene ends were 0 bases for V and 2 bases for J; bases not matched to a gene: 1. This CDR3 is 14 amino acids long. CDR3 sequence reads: CAISESTGPYEQYF. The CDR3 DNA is TGTGCCATCAGTGAGTCGACAGGGCCCTACGAGCAGTACTTC.

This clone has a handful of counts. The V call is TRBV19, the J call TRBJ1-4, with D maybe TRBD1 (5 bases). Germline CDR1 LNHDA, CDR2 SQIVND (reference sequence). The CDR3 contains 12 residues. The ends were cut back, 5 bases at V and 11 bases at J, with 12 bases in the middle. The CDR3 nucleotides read TGTGCCAGTAGTGCCGACAGCTTGAAACTGTTTTTT. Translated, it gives CASSADSLKLFF.

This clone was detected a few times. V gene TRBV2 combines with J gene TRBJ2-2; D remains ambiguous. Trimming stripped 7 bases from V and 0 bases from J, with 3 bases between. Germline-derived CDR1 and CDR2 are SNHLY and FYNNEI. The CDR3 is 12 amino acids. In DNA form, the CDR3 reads TGTGCCAGCAAGACGAACACCGGGGAGCTGTTTTTT. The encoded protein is CASKTNTGELFF.

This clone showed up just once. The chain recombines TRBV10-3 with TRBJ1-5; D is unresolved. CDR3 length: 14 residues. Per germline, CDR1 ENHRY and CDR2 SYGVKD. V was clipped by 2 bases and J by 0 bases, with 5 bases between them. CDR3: CAISEDHSNQPQHF. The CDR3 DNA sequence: TGTGCCATCAGTGAGGATCATAGCAATCAGCCCCAGCATTTT.

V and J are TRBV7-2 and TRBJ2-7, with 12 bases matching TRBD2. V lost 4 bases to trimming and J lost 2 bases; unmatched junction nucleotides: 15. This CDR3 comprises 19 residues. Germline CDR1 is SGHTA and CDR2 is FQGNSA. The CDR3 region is CASSSPTSGGFLFTYEQYF. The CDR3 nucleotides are TGTGCCAGCAGCTCCCCGACTAGCGGGGGTTTCCTTTTCACCTACGAGCAGTACTTC. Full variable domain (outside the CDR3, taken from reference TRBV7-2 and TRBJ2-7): GAGVSQSPSNKVTEKGKDVELRCDPISGHTALYWYRQSLGQGLEFLIYFQGNSAPDKSGLPSDRFSAERTGGSVSTLTIQRTQQEDSAVYLCASSSPTSGGFLFTYEQYFGPGTRLTVT.

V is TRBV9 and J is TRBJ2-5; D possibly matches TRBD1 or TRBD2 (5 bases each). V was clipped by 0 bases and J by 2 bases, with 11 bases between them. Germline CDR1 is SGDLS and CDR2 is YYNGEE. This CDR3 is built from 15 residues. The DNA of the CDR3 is TGTGCCAGCAGCGTAGGTGGGGGATTACAAGAGACCCAGTACTTC. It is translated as CASSVGGGLQETQYF.